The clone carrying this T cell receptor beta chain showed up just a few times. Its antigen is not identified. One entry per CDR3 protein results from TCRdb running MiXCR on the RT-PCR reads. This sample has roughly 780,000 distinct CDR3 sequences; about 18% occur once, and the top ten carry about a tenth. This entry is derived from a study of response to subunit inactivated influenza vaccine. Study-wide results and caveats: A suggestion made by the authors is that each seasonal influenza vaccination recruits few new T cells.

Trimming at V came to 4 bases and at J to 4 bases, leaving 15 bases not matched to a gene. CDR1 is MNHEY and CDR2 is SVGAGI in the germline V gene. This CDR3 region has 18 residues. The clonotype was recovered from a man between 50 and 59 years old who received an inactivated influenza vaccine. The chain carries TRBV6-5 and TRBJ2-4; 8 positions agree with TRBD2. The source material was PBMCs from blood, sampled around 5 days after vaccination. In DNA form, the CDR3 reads TGTGCCAGCAGTTCAAGGGACCGAGCGGGAGTGGGAAAAAACATTCAGTACTTC. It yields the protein CASSSRDRAGVGKNIQYF.